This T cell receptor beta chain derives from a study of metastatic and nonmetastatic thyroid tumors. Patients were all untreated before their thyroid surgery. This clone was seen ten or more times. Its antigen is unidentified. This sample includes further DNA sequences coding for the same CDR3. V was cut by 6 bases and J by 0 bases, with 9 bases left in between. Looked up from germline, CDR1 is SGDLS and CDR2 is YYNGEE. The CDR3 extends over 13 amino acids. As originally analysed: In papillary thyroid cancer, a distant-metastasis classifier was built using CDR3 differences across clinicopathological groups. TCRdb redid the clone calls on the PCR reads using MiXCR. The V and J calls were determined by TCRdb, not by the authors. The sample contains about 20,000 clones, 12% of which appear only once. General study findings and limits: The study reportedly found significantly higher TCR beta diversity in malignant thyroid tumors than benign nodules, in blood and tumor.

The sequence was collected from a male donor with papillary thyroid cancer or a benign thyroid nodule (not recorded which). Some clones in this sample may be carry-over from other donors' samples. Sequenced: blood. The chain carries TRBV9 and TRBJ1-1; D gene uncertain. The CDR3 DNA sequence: TGTGCCAGCACCCCGACCATGAACACTGAAGCTTTCTTT. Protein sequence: CASTPTMNTEAFF. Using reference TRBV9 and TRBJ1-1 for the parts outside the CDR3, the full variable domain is DSGVTQTPKHLITATGQRVTLRCSPRSGDLSVYWYQQSLDQGLQFLIQYYNGEERAKGNILERFSAQQFPDLHSELNLSSLELGDSALYFCASTPTMNTEAFFGQGTRLTVV.